This T cell receptor (beta chain) was found in a study of cytomegalovirus exposure and HLA in healthy donors. The study, taken as a whole, reports: There were reportedly fewer N-insertions in an Asian-associated ancestry cluster than the approximately 640-donor mean, in a later analysis. Later analysis placed DRB1 highest and HLA-C lowest in TCR association rates, which differed by HLA locus. In a later analysis, a missense DCLRE1C variant was linked to TCR beta V- and J-gene trimming. The study had only CMV serostatus as immune exposure information.

PCR employed 60 Vbeta and 13 Jbeta primers. Assay: immunoSEQ multiplex PCR; the TCRdb copy retains only in-frame clones and omits some. The sample includes 100,000 to 150,000 clones, about 72% of them seen just once. Note on this clone: Its antigen is as yet unknown.

The sample was PBMCs. This receptor was obtained from a female donor in good health and CMV-seronegative.

CDR3 DNA sequence: TGTGCCAGCAGCAGCGGACAGGGGGCCCGGGAGCAGTACTTC. Translated, it gives CASSSGQGAREQYF. The V gene is TRBV7-9, the J gene TRBJ2-7; TRBD1 matches at 11 bases. CDR3 length: 14 residues. Germline V CDR1 and CDR2: SEHNR, FQNEAQ (reference sequence). V lost 5 bases, J lost 7 bases, and 7 bases stayed unmatched.